This TCR beta chain originates from a study of cytomegalovirus exposure and HLA in healthy donors. Germline V gene sequence: CDR1 GTSNPN, CDR2 SVGIG (reference sequence). CDR3 length equals 17 residues. V was pared by 7 bases and J by 4 bases, with 11 bases of the junction left unmatched. PCR used 60 Vbeta primers and 13 Jbeta primers. Profiling relied on immunoSEQ multiplex PCR, and the TCRdb table lists in-frame clones only, not all of them. The repertoire has under 90,000 clones, about 75% of them found once; the top ten carry around 2%. The TCR sequence derives from a middle-aged man in good health and CMV-seronegative. Material for sequencing was PBMCs. This rearrangement joins TRBV30 to TRBJ2-2; 14 bases match TRBD2. CDR3 in amino acids: CALQRLAGGPGTGELFF. In nucleotides, the CDR3 is TGTGCCTTACAAAGACTAGCGGGAGGGCCCGGCACCGGGGAGCTGTTTTTT. Full variable domain (outside the CDR3, taken from reference TRBV30 and TRBJ2-2): SQTIHQWPATLVQPVGSPLSLECTVEGTSNPNLYWYRQAAGRGLQLLFYSVGIGQISSEVPQNLSASRPQDRQFILSSKKLLLSDSGFYLCALQRLAGGPGTGELFFGEGSRLTVL.